Reported below is one TCR beta chain. The antigen is unknown. The ends lost 0 bases at V and 4 bases at J; junction bases unmatched: 8. Germline V gene lookup returns CDR1 SGHRS and CDR2 YFSETQ. The CDR3 is 18 residues long. The sample is drawn from a study of cytomegalovirus exposure and HLA in healthy donors. Study-level points and caveats: Altogether, about 160 TCR beta chains were recorded as cytomegalovirus-associated. For TCR beta chains, V- and J-gene trimming was later linked to a missense DCLRE1C variant. A few of the chains that were CMV-associated were confirmed in vitro to be specific for CMV antigens. The authors excluded some V segments, including TRBV6-2 and TRBV6-3, as indistinguishable.

The study ran its PCR with 60 Vbeta and 13 Jbeta primers. Produced via immunoSEQ multiplex PCR; TCRdb's table is partial and in-frame only. Counted here are 160,000 or so clones, approximately 80% occurring once; the ten biggest clones make up 6.5% to 7.5%. The V and J genes are TRBV5-1 and TRBJ2-2, with TRBD2 identical over 11 bases. The sequenced sample consisted of PBMCs. The clonotype originates from a woman aged 50 to 60 in good health and CMV-seropositive. CDR3 sequence: CASSLGLAGPRRTGELFF. The CDR3 DNA sequence: TGCGCCAGCAGCTTGGGACTAGCGGGGCCTCGGCGCACCGGGGAGCTGTTTTTT.